The rows below give T cell receptor beta chains drawn from one sample of a study of blood T cell repertoires in COVID-19. Clones were sequenced by immunoSEQ multiplex PCR, and TCRdb holds only the in-frame ones, with some missing. The data contain about 310,000 clones, more than 70% of them singletons. What was sequenced was peripheral blood. These receptors originate from a woman aged 50 to 65 who had recovered from COVID-19. Each CDR3 is given with its conserved first and last residue. A D gene is named only where the DNA matches it firmly. Only part of the rows carry a size: once, few, many, or a class if the clone is expanded.

clone_size	v_call	j_call	d_call	cdr3_aa	cdr3_nt
once	TRBV28	TRBJ2-5	.	CASSPLEYQETQYF	TGTGCCAGCAGCCCACTAGAGTACCAAGAGACCCAGTACTTC
once	TRBV30	TRBJ2-1	TRBD2	CAWSETSGGIYNEQFF	TGTGCCTGGAGTGAAACCAGCGGGGGCATTTACAATGAGCAGTTCTTC
.	TRBV6-6	TRBJ2-3	.	CASTPRGGHATDTQYF	TGTGCCAGCACCCCAAGGGGCGGTCACGCCACAGATACGCAGTATTTT
.	TRBV2	TRBJ1-5	.	CASSSTGTQGQPQHF	TGTGCCAGCAGTTCGACCGGGACTCAGGGTCAGCCCCAGCATTTT
.	TRBV28	TRBJ2-5	TRBD1	CASSSTGGLRETQYF	TGTGCCAGCAGTTCCACAGGGGGGCTGCGAGAGACCCAGTACTTC
.	TRBV18	TRBJ2-7	TRBD2	CASSDLPAGTSFLEQYF	TGTGCCAGCTCCGATCTCCCCGCCGGGACTAGCTTTCTCGAGCAGTACTTC
.	TRBV11-3	TRBJ2-2	.	CASSLGAGTGELFF	TGTGCCAGCAGCTTGGGAGCGGGCACCGGGGAGCTGTTTTTT
.	TRBV2	TRBJ1-5	.	CASSPRIQGPTVTQHF	TGTGCCAGCAGTCCACGTATCCAGGGGCCGACGGTGACCCAGCATTTT
.	TRBV7-2	TRBJ1-5	TRBD1	CASSSRQGGRSQPQHF	TGTGCCAGCAGCTCCAGACAGGGAGGCCGTTCTCAGCCCCAGCATTTT
.	TRBV7-9	TRBJ2-3	.	CASSTGHLSTDTQYF	TGTGCCAGCAGCACCGGACACCTAAGCACAGATACGCAGTATTTT
once	TRBV19	TRBJ2-1	TRBD1	CASSTGTAYNEQFF	TGTGCCAGTAGTACCGGGACAGCGTACAATGAGCAGTTCTTC
.	TRBV28	TRBJ1-2	.	CASTQPANYGYTF	TGTGCCAGCACCCAACCAGCTAACTATGGCTACACCTTC
.	TRBV7-9	TRBJ1-2	.	CASSPQYGNYGYTF	TGTGCCAGCAGCCCTCAGTACGGGAACTATGGCTACACCTTC
.	TRBV10-3	TRBJ2-2	.	CAISDPHRANTGELFF	TGTGCCATCAGTGATCCGCACAGAGCGAACACCGGGGAGCTGTTTTTT
.	TRBV30	TRBJ2-7	TRBD2	CAWRDLRRGAYEQYF	TGTGCCTGGAGGGACCTTCGTCGGGGGGCCTACGAGCAGTACTTC
.	TRBV27	TRBJ1-6	.	CASSLMGGNSPLHF	TGTGCCAGCAGTTTAATGGGGGGAAATTCACCCCTCCACTTT